The 28 T cell receptor beta chains in this list originate from one sample, sequenced in a study of cytomegalovirus exposure and HLA in healthy donors. In the PCR, 60 Vbeta and 13 Jbeta primers were used. Sequencing was performed with immunoSEQ multiplex PCR; in TCRdb, only in-frame clones are kept and a portion is missing. The table records roughly 110,000 clones, roughly 70% of them present only once. Specimen: PBMCs. Every receptor here comes from a man between 25 and 39 years old in good health and CMV-seropositive.

The chain is built from TRBV12-5 and TRBJ1-3; TRBD1 matches at 8 bases. The CDR3 is 16 amino acids. Germline loops: CDR1 LGHNT, CDR2 FRNRAP. After removal of 0 bases from V and 3 bases from J, the junction contained 4 bases not matched to a gene. CDR3: CASGLVLTGDGNTIYF. For the CDR3, the DNA is TGTGCTAGTGGTTTGGTCTTGACAGGGGATGGAAACACCATATATTTT.

Only a few counts were recorded for this clone. Other DNA sequences in the sample encode the same CDR3. The rearrangement links TRBV27 to TRBJ1-4; maybe TRBD1 (5 bases). With 3 bases removed from V and 0 bases from J, the gap between germline ends came to 8 bases. Germline CDR1 reads MNHEY; CDR2 reads SMNVEV (reference sequence). This CDR3 region has 15 residues. The CDR3 reads CASSFGGATNEKLFF. The CDR3 DNA follows: TGTGCCAGCAGTTTCGGGGGTGCAACTAATGAAAAACTGTTTTTT.

This clone came up once. The rearrangement uses TRBV7-8 and TRBJ1-1, with a possible D match to TRBD1 (5 bases). The V end was cut by 5 bases, the J end by 1 base, with 17 bases between. Germline V gene data show CDR1 as SGHVS and CDR2 as FQNEAQ. The CDR3 is made up of 16 amino acids. The CDR3 sequence is CASSPIYSGANTEAFF. CDR3 sequence (DNA): TGTGCCAGCAGCCCGATCTATAGCGGGGCGAACACTGAAGCTTTCTTT.

This chain uses TRBV6-6 with TRBJ1-2, with 7 bases aligning to TRBD1. The CDR3 consists of 14 residues. Losses at the gene ends were 0 bases for V and 6 bases for J; bases not matched to a gene: 4. Germline V gene data show CDR1 as MNHNY and CDR2 as SVGAGI (reference sequence). In nucleotides, the CDR3 is TGTGCCAGCAGTTACTCGACAGGGAGGAATGGCTACACCTTC. Encoded protein: CASSYSTGRNGYTF.

The V call is TRBV11-3, the J call TRBJ2-5; D gene ambiguous. The germline V and J ends were trimmed by 4 bases and 5 bases, with 8 bases remaining between them. This CDR3 contains 12 residues. Germline values: CDR1 SGHNT, CDR2 YENEEA. Here the CDR3 reads CASSSPRETQYF. Written as DNA, the CDR3 is TGTGCCAGCAGCTCACCCCGGGAGACCCAGTACTTC.

This clone was seen a few times. CDR3 amino acids: CASSPGSSGLYEQYV. DNA of the CDR3: TGTGCCAGCAGCCCTGGTAGTAGCGGCCTCTACGAGCAGTACGTC. V and J are TRBV7-2 and TRBJ2-7; perhaps TRBD2 as D (6 bases). Germline V gene data show CDR1 as SGHTA and CDR2 as FQGNSA. The CDR3 runs 15 residues. V was clipped by 5 bases and J by 3 bases, with 17 bases between them.

This chain joins TRBV4-1 and TRBJ1-4; TRBD1 might be the D (5 bases). CDR1 is MGHRA and CDR2 is YSYEKL in the germline V gene. V was trimmed by 0 bases and J by 7 bases, leaving 15 bases between them. The CDR3 consists of 16 residues. CDR3 loop: CASSQDQGISVEKLFF. In DNA, the CDR3 is TGCGCCAGCAGCCAAGATCAGGGTATTTCTGTTGAAAAACTGTTTTTT.

CDR3 sequence: CASSHRGSSNQPQHF. The CDR3 DNA sequence: TGTGCCAGCAGTCACAGGGGCTCGAGCAATCAGCCCCAGCATTTT. This rearrangement joins TRBV6-5 to TRBJ1-5; 7 bases match TRBD1. CDR1 and CDR2 from the germline V gene are MNHEY and SVGAGI. Trimming took 5 bases from V and 1 from J; bases not matched to a gene: 5. This CDR3 is built from 15 residues.

This chain links TRBV30 with TRBJ1-2, with no clear D. The V end lost 4 bases, the J end lost 4 bases, and 10 bases lay between the germline ends. Germline V CDR1 and CDR2: GTSNPN, SVGIG (reference sequence). The CDR3 has 12 residues. CDR3: CAWTNGVYGYTF. The DNA for the CDR3 is TGTGCCTGGACTAATGGAGTCTATGGCTACACCTTC. The full variable domain, in which reference TRBV30 and TRBJ1-2 provide the parts outside the CDR3, is SQTIHQWPATLVQPVGSPLSLECTVEGTSNPNLYWYRQAAGRGLQLLFYSVGIGQISSEVPQNLSASRPQDRQFILSSKKLLLSDSGFYLCAWTNGVYGYTFGSGTRLTVV.

The chain carries TRBV5-4 and TRBJ2-5, with D tentatively TRBD2 (6 bases). Between the trimmed V and J ends, which lost 4 bases and 3 bases, there was a span of 16 bases. This CDR3 has 15 residues. The germline V gene encodes CDR1 SGHNT and CDR2 YYREEE (reference sequence). DNA of the CDR3: TGTGCCAGCAGCCCCGGGGGAAGAGCAAAAGAGACCCAGTACTTC. It translates to CASSPGGRAKETQYF.

This chain joins TRBV6-4 and TRBJ2-3, with 11 bases lining up with TRBD2. Per germline, CDR1 MRHNA and CDR2 SNTAGT. The length of the CDR3 is 16 residues. The J segment lost 3 bases and the V segment lost 2 bases, leaving 4 bases of the junction unmatched. CDR3 region: CASSDDSGGGTDTQYF. The CDR3 region has the DNA TGTGCCAGCAGTGACGATAGCGGGGGGGGGACAGATACGCAGTATTTT.

A remark on this clone: At one end, the junction sequence differs from germline, possibly due to a read error. The V call is TRBV7-9, the J call TRBJ1-2; 8 positions agree with TRBD1. The CDR3 is 14 amino acids. Germline V CDR1 and CDR2: SEHNR, FQNEAQ (reference sequence). The CDR3 reads CSSSRDRSGYGYTF. The CDR3 bases are TGTTCCAGCAGCAGGGACAGGTCGGGATATGGCTACACCTTC. The full variable domain, rest sourced from reference TRBV7-9 and TRBJ1-2, is DTGVSQNPRHKITKRGQNVTFRCDPISEHNRLYWYRQTLGQGPEFLTYFQNEAQLEKSRLLSDRFSAERPKGSFSTLEIQRTEQGDSAMYLCSSSRDRSGYGYTFGSGTRLTVV.

This clone was counted a single time. The chain links TRBV7-2 to TRBJ1-4; no clear D. This CDR3 is built from 14 residues. Trimming shortened V by 3 bases and J by 5 bases, and 10 bases separated the two germline ends. Germline V gene lookup returns CDR1 SGHTA and CDR2 FQGNSA. The CDR3 protein is CASSFSRGNEKLFF. For the CDR3, the DNA is TGTGCCAGCAGCTTTTCCCGAGGAAATGAAAAACTGTTTTTT.

The chain couples TRBV9 to TRBJ1-2; 9 bases align to TRBD1. The germline V gene encodes CDR1 SGDLS and CDR2 YYNGEE. The CDR3 runs 15 residues. The J segment lost 6 bases and the V segment lost 0 bases, leaving 6 bases of the junction unmatched. DNA of the CDR3: TGTGCCAGCAGCGTAGGACAGGGGGTGTTAGATGGCTACACCTTC. Its protein product is CASSVGQGVLDGYTF.

The count of this clone is one. This chain links TRBV29-1 with TRBJ1-2; possible D gene TRBD1, 6 bases. The CDR3 is 13 residues long. Germline V gene sequence: CDR1 SQVTM, CDR2 ANQGSEA. The V end was cut by 4 bases, the J end by 7 bases, with 16 bases between. The CDR3 region is CSVVTGGAAGYTF. CDR3 coding DNA: TGCAGCGTTGTCACTGGGGGGGCAGCTGGCTACACCTTC.

The chain uses TRBV9 and TRBJ2-3, with 8 bases matching TRBD1. Trimming took 3 bases from V and 9 from J; bases not matched to a gene: 6. The germline V gene encodes CDR1 SGDLS and CDR2 YYNGEE. This CDR3 has 13 residues. CDR3 sequence: CASSAPRDRTQYF. The CDR3 region has the DNA TGTGCCAGCAGCGCCCCCCGGGACAGGACGCAGTATTTT.

This chain joins TRBV5-1 and TRBJ1-1; TRBD1 matches at 7 bases. The V and J ends lost 5 bases and 5 bases, in that order; junction bases with no gene match: 9. The CDR3 runs 14 residues. Germline V gene data show CDR1 as SGHRS and CDR2 as YFSETQ. This chain's CDR3 is CASSSSTGRTEAFF. The CDR3 DNA reads TGCGCCAGCAGTTCCTCGACAGGGAGGACTGAAGCTTTCTTT. Complete variable domain (other parts from reference TRBV5-1 and TRBJ1-1): KAGVTQTPRYLIKTRGQQVTLSCSPISGHRSVSWYQQTPGQGLQFLFEYFSETQRNKGNFPGRFSGRQFSNSRSEMNVSTLELGDSALYLCASSSSTGRTEAFFGQGTRLTVV.

CDR3 region: CASSTRGLAGTVSYNEQFF. CDR3 nucleotides: TGTGCCAGCAGCACCCGGGGACTAGCGGGAACTGTATCCTACAATGAGCAGTTCTTC. J is TRBJ2-1 and V is TRBV9; TRBD2 aligns across 13 bases. Germline CDR1 is SGDLS and CDR2 is YYNGEE. V lost 4 bases, J lost 1 base, and 11 bases stayed unmatched. This CDR3 contains 19 residues.

The CDR3 bases are TGCAGCGTGAAACAGGGGAGCACTGAAGCTTTCTTT. Amino acid sequence: CSVKQGSTEAFF. The chain carries TRBV29-1 and TRBJ1-1; 7 positions match TRBD1. This CDR3 contains 12 residues. CDR1 SQVTM and CDR2 ANQGSEA come from the germline V gene. V gave up 6 bases and J gave up 4 bases; unmatched junction bases: 5.

This sequence joins TRBV4-1 and TRBJ1-3; 8 positions agree with TRBD1. This CDR3 contains 16 residues. With V trimmed by 3 bases and J by 4 bases, 8 bases remained unmatched. Germline loops: CDR1 MGHRA, CDR2 YSYEKL. CDR3 coding DNA: TGCGCCAGCAGCCAGCCAGGACAGGGTAGGGGAAACACCATATATTTT. Amino acids: CASSQPGQGRGNTIYF.

This clone came up a few times. The gene calls are TRBV5-4 and TRBJ2-3, with D maybe TRBD2 (5 bases). V lost 2 bases to trimming and J lost 0 bases, with 19 bases between them. The CDR3 is made up of 18 amino acids. The germline V gene has CDR1 SGHNT and CDR2 YYREEE (reference sequence). CDR3 loop: CASSFRRQTWTSTDTQYF. In DNA, the CDR3 is TGTGCCAGCAGCTTTCGACGGCAGACTTGGACTAGCACAGATACGCAGTATTTT. The variable domain in full, with the rest retrieved from reference TRBV5-4 and TRBJ2-3, is ETGVTQSPTHLIKTRGQQVTLRCSSQSGHNTVSWYQQALGQGPQFIFQYYREEENGRGNFPPRFSGLQFPNYSSELNVNALELDDSALYLCASSFRRQTWTSTDTQYFGPGTRLTVL.

V gene TRBV7-9 combines with J gene TRBJ2-7; tentatively, D is TRBD2 (6 bases). Germline loops: CDR1 SEHNR, CDR2 FQNEAQ (reference sequence). The CDR3 contains 15 residues. Trimming took 1 base from V and 3 from J, leaving 13 bases between them. The CDR3 loop reads CASSLEGLRIYEQYF. In DNA form, the CDR3 reads TGTGCCAGCAGCTTAGAGGGACTTCGAATCTACGAGCAGTACTTC.

This chain joins TRBV9 and TRBJ2-1; TRBD1 aligns across 11 bases. The CDR3 contains 12 residues. Germline CDR1 is SGDLS and CDR2 is YYNGEE. Trimming removed 7 bases from V and 7 bases from J; junction bases left unmatched: 1. The CDR3 nucleotides are TGTGCCAGCGGGACAGGGGGGAATGAGCAGTTCTTC. This translates into CASGTGGNEQFF.

The J gene is TRBJ1-5, the V gene TRBV30, with D possibly matching TRBD1 (5 bases). Germline assignment: CDR1 GTSNPN and CDR2 SVGIG (reference sequence). V lost 0 bases to trimming and J lost 4 bases, with 7 bases between them. This CDR3 comprises 13 residues. As DNA, the CDR3 is TGTGCCTGGAGTGTGGGGCAGAATCAGCCCCAGCATTTT. Its protein is CAWSVGQNQPQHF.

This chain joins TRBV4-1 and TRBJ1-2; 7 bases are shared with TRBD1. This CDR3 is 13 amino acids long. Germline V CDR1 and CDR2: MGHRA, YSYEKL. V lost 7 bases to trimming and J lost 4 bases; unmatched junction nucleotides: 6. CDR3 coding DNA: TGCGCCAGCACCCCCAGGGGGTCCTATGGCTACACCTTC. Amino acids: CASTPRGSYGYTF.

With respect to this clone: Other DNA sequences in this specimen translate into the identical CDR3. The J gene is TRBJ2-7, the V gene TRBV27; TRBD1 matches at 9 bases. V gave up 0 bases and J gave up 0 bases; unmatched junction bases: 3. The CDR3 loop spans 16 amino acids. The V gene's germline CDR1 is MNHEY and CDR2 SMNVEV (reference sequence). The CDR3 coding sequence is TGTGCCAGCAGTTTATCGTGGGACAGGGCCTCCTACGAGCAGTACTTC. This translates into CASSLSWDRASYEQYF.

The chain links TRBV5-8 to TRBJ2-7; D perhaps matches TRBD2 (5 bases). Germline-derived CDR1 and CDR2 are SGHTS and YDEGEE. This CDR3 contains 14 residues. V was clipped by 3 bases and J by 2 bases, with 12 bases between them. The CDR3 spells CASSSRGFPYEQYF. In DNA, the CDR3 is TGTGCCAGCAGCTCCCGGGGTTTCCCCTACGAGCAGTACTTC.

This chain uses TRBV10-1 with TRBJ2-1; no reliable D call. CDR3 length equals 16 residues. Trimming pared 1 base from V and 0 bases from J, leaving 10 bases between. Germline CDR1 is WNHNN and CDR2 is SYGVQD (reference sequence). CDR3: CASSEWPRGSYNEQFF. The CDR3 nucleotides read TGCGCCAGCAGTGAGTGGCCAAGAGGCTCCTACAATGAGCAGTTCTTC.